A single sample gave rise to the 21 T cell receptor beta chains below, sequenced in a study of Ad26.COV2.S vaccination and SARS-CoV-2 variants. Treatment specified: some 20 received Ad26.COV2.S at low or high dose, single or two shots; about 5 received placebo; per-sample allocation not given. Sample collection was performed on day 63 after the first vaccine or placebo injection. Only in-frame clones appear in the TCRdb table, and some are missing; sequencing was by immunoSEQ multiplex PCR. The data contain approximately 480,000 clones, roughly 85% of them singletons. The sample was peripheral blood, taken in a trial of Ad26.COV2.S vaccine versus placebo. Receptors originate from a person aged 18-60 years who received the Ad26.COV2.S COVID-19 vaccine or a placebo.

The chain is built from TRBV5-8 and TRBJ2-3; weak D call: TRBD1 (6 bases). V gave up 2 bases and J gave up 2 bases, with 12 bases separating them. The CDR3 has 15 residues. Looked up from germline, CDR1 is SGHTS and CDR2 is YDEGEE. CDR3 DNA sequence: TGTGCCAGCAGCTTTCCACAGGGTTTCACAGATACGCAGTATTTT. It translates to CASSFPQGFTDTQYF.

The rearrangement links TRBV7-3 to TRBJ1-1; unclear D gene. V was cut by 5 bases and J by 6 bases, with 13 bases left in between. The CDR3 covers 13 residues. The germline V gene encodes CDR1 SGHTA and CDR2 FQGTGA. DNA of the CDR3: TGTGCCAGCAGCGAGACGGTTAACGCTGAAGCTTTCTTT. Encoded protein: CASSETVNAEAFF.

J is TRBJ2-2 and V is TRBV4-1; D may be TRBD1 (6 bases). V was shortened by 3 bases and J by 7 bases, with 15 bases between the two germline ends. CDR1 MGHRA and CDR2 YSYEKL come from the germline V gene. CDR3 length: 15 residues. Written as DNA, the CDR3 is TGCGCCAGCAGCCAGACTGGACAGACCAACGGGGAGCTGTTTTTT. This sequence encodes CASSQTGQTNGELFF.

V usage is TRBV6-6 and J usage is TRBJ2-7; tentative D call: TRBD1 (6 bases). Germline V CDR1 and CDR2: MNHNY, SVGAGI (reference sequence). The CDR3 length is 15 residues. Trimming took off 6 bases at V and 1 base at J, with 16 bases between the two ends. In DNA, the CDR3 is TGTGCCAGCAGCCCAGGACAGCTCTTTTCCTACGAGCAGTACTTC. As protein: CASSPGQLFSYEQYF.

This clone has a handful of counts. The rearrangement joins TRBV2 to TRBJ2-2, with 9 bases matching TRBD2. The length of the CDR3 is 16 residues. Germline CDR1 is SNHLY and CDR2 is FYNNEI. V shed 3 bases, J shed 5 bases, and the junction held 7 bases outside the gene matches. CDR3 in amino acids: CASSDPASGKTGELFF. The CDR3, as DNA: TGTGCCAGCAGTGACCCAGCTAGCGGGAAAACCGGGGAGCTGTTTTTT.

The V gene is TRBV27, the J gene TRBJ2-3; maybe TRBD2 (5 bases). This CDR3 is 13 amino acids long. Germline CDR1 reads MNHEY; CDR2 reads SMNVEV (reference sequence). V was clipped by 3 bases and J by 5 bases, with 9 bases between them. The CDR3 sequence is CASSFRGGDTQYF. The CDR3 DNA reads TGTGCCAGCAGTTTCCGTGGAGGAGATACGCAGTATTTT.

The chain links TRBV7-3 to TRBJ2-6; D is uncertain. The V and J ends lost 5 bases and 4 bases respectively, with 3 bases between them. This CDR3 has 12 residues. Germline CDR1 reads SGHTA; CDR2 reads FQGTGA. CDR3: CASSPGANVLTF. CDR3 coding DNA: TGTGCCAGCAGCCCCGGGGCCAACGTCCTGACTTTC.

This rearrangement joins TRBV7-6 to TRBJ2-7; TRBD2 might be the D (6 bases). Germline CDR1 SGHVS, CDR2 FNYEAQ. V was cut by 2 bases and J by 7 bases, with 15 bases left in between. There are 14 residues in the CDR3. CDR3 coding DNA: TGTGCCAGCAGCTTATCGCCGCTAGCGCGGGAGCAGTACTTC. Its translation is CASSLSPLAREQYF.

The gene calls are TRBV4-2 and TRBJ1-1; D ambiguous. Trimming pared 5 bases from V and 6 bases from J, leaving 7 bases between. This CDR3 region has 11 residues. Germline CDR1 and CDR2: LGHNA and YNFKEQ. CDR3 nucleotide sequence: TGTGCCAGCAGCGGAAGGGCTGAAGCTTTCTTT. This gives the protein CASSGRAEAFF.

Of note for this clone: Other DNA variants within this sample encode the same CDR3. This sequence joins TRBV19 and TRBJ1-1; the D is unclear. The V end was cut by 3 bases, the J end by 0 bases, with 5 bases between. Germline CDR1 and CDR2: LNHDA and SQIVND (reference sequence). The CDR3 loop spans 13 amino acids. The CDR3 bases are TGTGCCAGTAGTATCGTGTTGAACACTGAAGCTTTCTTT. Translation gives CASSIVLNTEAFF.

This sequence joins TRBV2 and TRBJ1-3; D gene uncertain. CDR3 size: 16 residues. V lost 0 bases to trimming and J lost 0 bases, with 9 bases between them. The V gene's germline CDR1 is SNHLY and CDR2 FYNNEI. Here the CDR3 DNA reads TGTGCCAGCAGTGAAGCCCCCCCGAGCTCTGGAAACACCATATATTTT. Translating it yields CASSEAPPSSGNTIYF.

The chain couples TRBV2 to TRBJ1-6; 9 bases align to TRBD1. The CDR3 is made up of 18 amino acids. V shed 2 bases, J shed 7 bases, and the junction held 12 bases outside the gene matches. The germline CDR1 and CDR2 sequences are SNHLY and FYNNEI. The CDR3 DNA reads TGTGCCAGCAGTGAAAGACAGGGGGAAGGGTTTGGAAATTCACCCCTCCACTTT. This encodes CASSERQGEGFGNSPLHF.

The chain couples TRBV6-1 to TRBJ2-3; D unresolved. CDR3 size: 14 residues. V was pared by 2 bases and J by 3 bases, with 9 bases between. Germline CDR1 is MNHNS and CDR2 is SASEGT. CDR3 amino acids: CASSELGLTDTQYF. The DNA for the CDR3 is TGTGCCAGCAGTGAATTGGGCCTGACAGATACGCAGTATTTT.

The rearrangement joins TRBV19 to TRBJ1-4; 9 bases are shared with TRBD1. The CDR3 is 17 residues long. The germline V gene encodes CDR1 LNHDA and CDR2 SQIVND (reference sequence). Trimming removed 4 bases from V and 8 bases from J; junction bases left unmatched: 14. In DNA form, the CDR3 reads TGTGCCAGTAGTAATCAACTCCGGGACAGGGATAGGGAAAAACTGTTTTTT. It encodes CASSNQLRDRDREKLFF.

The chain joins TRBV12-3 or TRBV12-4 to TRBJ2-1, with 7 nucleotides matching TRBD2. The CDR3 spans 13 residues. The V segment lost 10 bases and the J segment 3 bases; nucleotides outside the gene matches: 6. The CDR3 bases are TGTGCCAATGCGCGGGAGCGCTACAATGAGCAGTTCTTC. Translation: CANARERYNEQFF.

This chain links TRBV19 with TRBJ1-5, with D uncertain. The CDR3 is made up of 14 amino acids. Germline CDR1 reads LNHDA; CDR2 reads SQIVND (reference sequence). V shed 3 bases and J shed 7 bases, with 13 bases lying between them. CDR3 sequence: CASSIGSDGQPQHF. The CDR3 nucleotides read TGTGCCAGTAGTATCGGTTCGGACGGGCAGCCCCAGCATTTT. Together with reference TRBV19 and TRBJ1-5, the CDR3 gives the full variable domain: DGGITQSPKYLFRKEGQNVTLSCEQNLNHDAMYWYRQDPGQGLRLIYYSQIVNDFQKGDIAEGYSVSREKKESFPLTVTSAQKNPTAFYLCASSIGSDGQPQHFGDGTRLSIL.

The chain links TRBV9 to TRBJ1-2; D unclear. This CDR3 is 13 amino acids long. Per the germline V gene, CDR1 is SGDLS and CDR2 is YYNGEE. The V end was cut by 2 bases, the J end by 5 bases, with 10 bases between. This CDR3 reads CASSVDGLYGYTF. The CDR3 coding sequence is TGTGCCAGCAGCGTTGATGGCCTATATGGCTACACCTTC.

The rearrangement joins TRBV13 to TRBJ2-7; D perhaps matches TRBD1 (5 bases). CDR3 length: 12 residues. Trimming shortened V by 3 bases and J by 4 bases, and 7 bases separated the two germline ends. Germline assignment: CDR1 PRHDT and CDR2 FYEKMQ (reference sequence). The CDR3 spells CASSFSGYEQYF. The CDR3 DNA is TGTGCCAGCAGCTTCTCAGGGTACGAGCAGTACTTC.

This clone came up a few times. The chain recombines TRBV18 with TRBJ1-6; 7 bases fit TRBD1. Germline V lookup: CDR1 KGHSH, CDR2 LQKENI. The length of the CDR3 is 16 residues. Trimming cost V 5 bases and J 7 bases; bases outside gene matches: 11. The CDR3 is CASSSGFGTENSPLHF. For the CDR3, the DNA is TGTGCCAGCTCAAGCGGGTTCGGGACAGAGAATTCACCCCTCCACTTT.

This clone has just a few counts. The chain couples TRBV6-5 to TRBJ2-7; D gene unclear. Germline CDR1 and CDR2: MNHEY and SVGAGI. The germline V and J ends were trimmed by 6 bases and 3 bases, with 9 bases remaining between them. The CDR3 spans 12 residues. For the CDR3, the DNA is TGTGCCAGCAGGTTTGGATACTACGAGCAGTACTTC. Its protein is CASRFGYYEQYF.

V is TRBV21-1 and J is TRBJ2-7; the D segment call TRBD1 is taken from the table without a DNA check. TRBV21-1 is recorded as a pseudogene. CDR3 size: 15 residues. The CDR3 nucleotides are TGTGCCAGCAGCTACCGGGACAGGGGAAGCTACGAGCAGTACTTC. Translated, it gives CASSYRDRGSYEQYF.